These 22 T cell receptor beta chains originate from one sample sequenced in a study of T cells in Graves' hyperthyroidism and ophthalmopathy. RNA transcripts served as the template for amplifying TCR beta CDR3 regions. The HTBI primer set drove a first-round RT-PCR of the TCR CDR3. MiXCR, applied by TCRdb to the multiplex PCR reads, yields one record per CDR3 protein. The table includes about 400,000 distinct CDR3 sequences, roughly an eighth detected once. The material sequenced was blood. The origin of the receptors is a man in his forties or fifties with Graves' ophthalmopathy.

This clonotype was counted many times. The genes are TRBV5-1 and TRBJ1-5; 7 nucleotides line up with TRBD1. The CDR3 totals 15 residues. Unmatched junction bases numbered 8, after V lost 2 bases and J lost 6 bases. Germline CDR1 reads SGHRS; CDR2 reads YFSETQ. CDR3 bases: TGCGCCAGCAGCTTAGGAGACAGGGATATTCAGCCCCAGCATTTT. Encoded protein: CASSLGDRDIQPQHF.

This clonotype was found many times. CDR3 in amino acids: CASSLRRGTEAFF. CDR3 coding DNA: TGTGCCAGCAGTCTACGGCGAGGCACTGAAGCTTTCTTT. The chain employs TRBV12-3 or TRBV12-4 and TRBJ1-1; D is undetermined. Deletions cut 5 bases from V and 4 bases from J, with 11 bases between. This CDR3 comprises 13 residues.

This clonotype came up a few times. The chain recombines TRBV12-3 or TRBV12-4 with TRBJ2-7; 13 bases agree with TRBD2. With 0 bases clipped from V and 0 bases from J, the junction kept 2 bases outside the gene matches. The CDR3 has 17 amino acids. DNA for the CDR3: TGTGCCAGCAGTTTAGCGGGACTAGCGGGAAGCTCCTACGAGCAGTACTTC. It codes for CASSLAGLAGSSYEQYF.

This clonotype was seen many times. The gene calls are TRBV11-1 and TRBJ1-4; D not resolved. Germline V gene sequence: CDR1 SGHAT, CDR2 FQDESV (reference sequence). The V and J ends lost 6 bases and 0 bases respectively, with 11 bases between them. The CDR3 spans 15 residues. Written as DNA, the CDR3 is TGTGCCAGCAGTTCAACAGCCGCAACTAATGAAAAACTGTTTTTT. Amino acids: CASSSTAATNEKLFF.

The chain recombines TRBV19 with TRBJ2-1; D is possibly TRBD1 (6 bases). V lost 6 bases to trimming and J lost 2 bases, with 14 bases between them. Germline V gene lookup returns CDR1 LNHDA and CDR2 SQIVND (reference sequence). The CDR3 contains 15 residues. The DNA for the CDR3 is TGTGCCAGTAGGGACAGTATTTTAACCTACAATGAGCAGTTCTTC. Protein sequence: CASRDSILTYNEQFF.

This clonotype was counted once. V gene TRBV13 combines with J gene TRBJ2-1; weak D call: TRBD1 (5 bases). V lost 2 bases to trimming and J lost 6 bases, with 14 bases between them. The CDR3 sequence is 15 residues long. Germline V gene sequence: CDR1 PRHDT, CDR2 FYEKMQ (reference sequence). The CDR3 DNA is TGTGCCAGCAGCTTACAGGGTACTCCTTCCAATGAGCAGTTCTTC. This gives the protein CASSLQGTPSNEQFF.

This clonotype was counted many times. The chain couples TRBV7-2 to TRBJ2-7, with TRBD2 identical over 14 bases. CDR1 is SGHTA, CDR2 FQGNSA, per germline. The CDR3 length is 16 residues. V lost 5 bases, J lost 4 bases, and 7 bases stayed unmatched. CDR3 loop: CASSGGTSGSRYEQYF. CDR3 nucleotides: TGTGCCAGCAGCGGGGGGACTAGCGGGAGTCGGTACGAGCAGTACTTC.

This clonotype was found many times. The chain employs TRBV2 and TRBJ2-3, with unresolved D. Germline V gene sequence: CDR1 SNHLY, CDR2 FYNNEI. The CDR3 sequence is 14 residues long. The V gene lost 7 bases and the J gene lost 0 bases, with 11 bases spanning the gap. In DNA, the CDR3 is TGTGCCAGCAATTTTGGCGGCAGCACAGATACGCAGTATTTT. It codes for CASNFGGSTDTQYF.

This clonotype was seen a single time. A much larger clone is a single base away; this may be a read error. A read error is likely, as this CDR3 ends without the conserved phenylalanine or tryptophan. The CDR3 region has the DNA TGTGCCAGCAGGGAAGGAAGCTCCTACGAGCAGTACCTC. It codes for CASREGSSYEQYL. The rearrangement uses TRBV28 and TRBJ2-7; D is ambiguous. Trimming cost V 6 bases and J 0 bases, with 9 bases left between them. This CDR3 has 13 amino acids. Germline V gene sequence: CDR1 MDHEN, CDR2 SYDVKM.

As concerns this clonotype: This may be a read error, as it is one base from a much larger clone. The V and J genes are TRBV7-9 and TRBJ2-7; D ambiguous. In germline, CDR1 is SEHNR, CDR2 FQNEAQ (reference sequence). CDR3 size: 13 residues. The DNA of the CDR3 is TGTGCCAGCAGCTTAGACTTGGTCCACGAGCAGCACTTC. Translated: CASSLDLVHEQHF.

This clonotype was recorded a few times. The V gene is TRBV3-1, the J gene TRBJ1-1, with D possibly TRBD1 on 5 matching bases. The CDR3 has 13 residues. Germline loops: CDR1 LGHDT, CDR2 YNNKEL (reference sequence). The ends were cut back, 3 bases at V and 11 bases at J, with 16 bases in the middle. CDR3 DNA sequence: TGTGCCAGCAGCCAGGACCTTTGGACAAAGGCTTTCTTT. This gives the protein CASSQDLWTKAFF.

This clonotype has at least ten counts. The gene calls are TRBV6-1 and TRBJ1-1, with D possibly being TRBD1 (6 bases). The germline CDR1 and CDR2 sequences are MNHNS and SASEGT. V was pared by 5 bases and J by 1 base, with 11 bases between. This CDR3 region has 14 residues. The CDR3 loop is CASSSRGRNTEAFF. CDR3 bases: TGTGCCAGCAGTTCCAGGGGAAGGAACACTGAAGCTTTCTTT.

This chain's CDR3 is CATRGTSAGEQYF. CDR3 sequence (DNA): TGTGCCACCAGAGGGACTAGCGCGGGTGAGCAGTACTTC. This chain uses TRBV27 with TRBJ2-7; 10 nucleotides match TRBD2. This CDR3 is built from 13 residues. J gave up 7 bases and V 10 bases, and 10 bases lay outside the gene matches. Germline CDR1 reads MNHEY; CDR2 reads SMNVEV (reference sequence).

In its sample, this clonotype was seen many times. This chain links TRBV5-1 with TRBJ2-1; D perhaps matches TRBD1 (6 bases). Deletions cut 1 base from V and 5 bases from J, with 13 bases between. The CDR3 is 15 amino acids. The V gene's germline CDR1 is SGHRS and CDR2 YFSETQ. CDR3 in amino acids: CASSLLQGEHNEQFF. The DNA of the CDR3 is TGCGCCAGCAGCTTGTTACAGGGTGAACACAATGAGCAGTTCTTC.

The genes are TRBV12-3 or TRBV12-4 and TRBJ2-1; TRBD2 agrees at 10 bases. The CDR3 covers 15 residues. J was trimmed by 7 bases and V by 5 bases; bases with no gene match: 8. CDR3 loop: CASSPRLAGVNEQFF. CDR3 in DNA: TGTGCCAGCAGTCCAAGGCTAGCGGGAGTTAATGAGCAGTTCTTC.

This sequence joins TRBV6-2 or TRBV6-3 and TRBJ2-3; 9 nucleotides match TRBD2. The V gene end was trimmed by 2 bases and the J gene end by 4 bases; junction bases not matched to a gene: 7. The germline gives CDR1 MNHEY, CDR2 SVGEGT. This CDR3 comprises 16 residues. The DNA of the CDR3 is TGTGCCAGCAGTTACACCCTAGCGGGATATGCAGATACGCAGTATTTT. Protein sequence: CASSYTLAGYADTQYF.

This clonotype was observed once. This chain connects TRBV5-1 to TRBJ1-1, with 7 bases that match TRBD1. Germline V gives CDR1 SGHRS, CDR2 YFSETQ. V was pared by 2 bases and J by 3 bases, with 7 bases of the junction left unmatched. The CDR3 is 15 residues long. CDR3 amino acids: CASSFKTGWYTEAFF. As DNA, the CDR3 is TGCGCCAGCAGCTTCAAGACAGGGTGGTACACTGAAGCTTTCTTT.

This clonotype was seen many times. The chain carries TRBV6-2 or TRBV6-3 and TRBJ2-2; TRBD2 might be the D (5 bases). CDR3 length equals 15 residues. V was trimmed by 0 bases and J by 5 bases, leaving 10 bases between them. Germline V gene sequence: CDR1 MNHEY, CDR2 SVGEGT. Here the CDR3 reads CASSYSRVSTGELFF. DNA of the CDR3: TGTGCCAGCAGTTACTCGAGGGTTTCGACCGGGGAGCTGTTTTTT.

The chain uses TRBV10-3 and TRBJ2-7; D possibly corresponds to TRBD2 (7 bases). V was pared by 10 bases and J by 0 bases, with 16 bases between. The germline CDR1 and CDR2 sequences are ENHRY and SYGVKD. This CDR3 has 14 amino acids. CDR3 sequence: CATWGGPTSYEQYF. CDR3 in DNA: TGTGCCACTTGGGGGGGGCCCACCTCCTACGAGCAGTACTTC.

The rearrangement uses TRBV9 and TRBJ1-6; tentatively, D is TRBD1 (6 bases). The CDR3 is made up of 17 amino acids. CDR1 is SGDLS, CDR2 YYNGEE, per germline. Trimming took off 0 bases at V and 6 bases at J, with 16 bases between the two ends. The chain's CDR3 is CASSVGYSGTFNSPLHF. The CDR3 nucleotides are TGTGCCAGCAGCGTAGGTTACTCCGGGACATTTAATTCACCCCTCCACTTT.

J is TRBJ1-6 and V is TRBV20-1, with 8 positions matching TRBD1. CDR3 size: 16 residues. Germline values: CDR1 DFQATT, CDR2 SNEGSKA (reference sequence). The trim removed 5 bases at V and 8 bases at J, leaving 14 bases unmatched. Here the CDR3 reads CSAPSGRTGLYSPLHF. CDR3 sequence (DNA): TGCAGTGCTCCAAGCGGAAGGACAGGGCTTTATTCACCCCTCCACTTT.

In the case of this clonotype: This may stem from a read error, because a much larger clone lies one nucleotide away. The V call is TRBV28, the J call TRBJ1-1; 11 bases fit TRBD1. The germline V gene has CDR1 MDHEN and CDR2 SYDVKM. The CDR3 is made up of 12 amino acids. The V segment lost 10 bases and the J segment 6 bases; nucleotides outside the gene matches: 4. CDR3 in amino acids: CANGQGAAEAFF. The CDR3 nucleotides are TGTGCCAACGGACAGGGGGCTGCTGAAGCTTTCTTT.